These 24 T cell receptor beta chains were sequenced from one sample in a study of blood T cells in healthy people across ages. Then a second PCR, running roughly 7 to 11 cycles, was carried out with a sample-barcoded 5' primer and a J-beta primer mix. TCRdb re-derived calls from the 5' RACE reads in MiXCR, one entry per CDR3 protein. This table has approximately 600,000 distinct CDR3 sequences, 45% to 65% appearing once. What was sequenced was blood. The receptors derive from a man in his sixties in good health.

V usage is TRBV20-1 and J usage is TRBJ2-5; D might be TRBD2 (6 bases). Germline V gene data show CDR1 as DFQATT and CDR2 as SNEGSKA (reference sequence). CDR3 length: 15 amino acids. Trimming pared 6 bases from V and 2 bases from J, leaving 19 bases between. CDR3 region: CSAGTELYLQETQYF. For the CDR3, the DNA is TGCAGTGCGGGGACTGAGCTATACCTACAAGAGACCCAGTACTTC.

This clonotype was seen a handful of times. The chain joins TRBV6-1 to TRBJ1-2; D may be TRBD1 (5 bases). Germline values: CDR1 MNHNS, CDR2 SASEGT. V lost 8 bases and J lost 5, with 12 bases in between. This CDR3 is built from 12 residues. CDR3 loop: CASVSGVYGYTF. The CDR3, as DNA: TGTGCCAGCGTTTCGGGGGTATATGGCTACACCTTC.

This rearrangement joins TRBV20-1 to TRBJ1-1, with D possibly being TRBD1 (6 bases). V lost 3 bases to trimming and J lost 6 bases, with 14 bases between them. Germline values: CDR1 DFQATT, CDR2 SNEGSKA (reference sequence). The CDR3 is 13 amino acids. CDR3 in DNA: TGCAGTGCTAGCCCAGGGGTGGTCCCTGAAGCTTTCTTT. The encoded protein is CSASPGVVPEAFF.

This clonotype has just a few counts. The chain carries TRBV2 and TRBJ2-4; 7 bases are shared with TRBD1. The J call is doubtful: the DNA matches TRBJ2-7 better. The germline CDR1 and CDR2 sequences are SNHLY and FYNNEI. The CDR3 runs to 14 residues. CDR3: CASSGQGISYEQYF. The DNA for the CDR3 is TGTGCCAGCAGTGGACAGGGAATCTCCTACGAGCAGTACTTC.

This clonotype showed up just a few times. J is TRBJ2-3 and V is TRBV6-2 or TRBV6-3; 12 bases line up with TRBD2. The CDR3 length is 14 residues. Per germline, CDR1 MNHEY and CDR2 SVGEGT. V shed 5 bases, J shed 7 bases, and the junction held 4 bases outside the gene matches. The CDR3 sequence: CASSPTSGGYTQYF. The CDR3 DNA reads as TGTGCCAGCAGTCCCACTAGCGGGGGGTATACGCAGTATTTT.

The J gene is TRBJ2-7, the V gene TRBV20-1, with 8 bases fitting TRBD1. The CDR3 is 18 residues long. Germline lookup yields CDR1 DFQATT and CDR2 SNEGSKA (reference sequence). The V segment lost 2 bases and the J segment 4 bases; nucleotides outside the gene matches: 19. The CDR3 bases are TGCAGTGCTAGAAAGCTAAAGACCCACAGGGGGATAATGTACGAGCAGTACTTC. This encodes CSARKLKTHRGIMYEQYF.

This rearrangement joins TRBV7-9 to TRBJ1-2; the match to TRBD1 covers 7 bases. The CDR3 is 14 residues long. Germline V CDR1 and CDR2: SEHNR, FQNEAQ (reference sequence). V lost 7 bases, J lost 2 bases, and 7 bases stayed unmatched. This CDR3 reads CASIIGGQNYGYTF. The CDR3 nucleotides are TGTGCCAGCATCATTGGGGGACAGAACTATGGCTACACCTTC.

The V gene is TRBV4-2, the J gene TRBJ2-3, with 9 bases lining up with TRBD2. The V gene end was trimmed by 1 base and the J gene end by 2 bases; junction bases not matched to a gene: 10. CDR3 length: 18 residues. Germline V gives CDR1 LGHNA, CDR2 YNFKEQ. The CDR3 coding sequence is TGTGCCAGCAGCCAAGTTGCGCGGGGGGGTACAATCACAGATACGCAGTATTTT. It encodes CASSQVARGGTITDTQYF.

The chain recombines TRBV24-1 with TRBJ2-2; 10 nucleotides match TRBD1. CDR1 is KGHDR and CDR2 is SFDVKD in the germline V gene. CDR3 length equals 16 residues. After removal of 5 bases from V and 5 bases from J, the junction contained 7 bases not matched to a gene. The CDR3 spells CATSATTGGRTGELFF. The CDR3 nucleotides are TGTGCCACCAGTGCCACGACAGGGGGCCGAACCGGGGAGCTGTTTTTT.

This clonotype was seen a few times. This chain links TRBV9 with TRBJ2-5, with D hard to call. V lost 0 bases to trimming and J lost 6 bases, with 9 bases between them. The CDR3 length is 13 residues. Germline V lookup: CDR1 SGDLS, CDR2 YYNGEE. The CDR3 DNA reads TGTGCCAGCAGCGTAGCCTCCTCCCAGACCCAGTACTTC. Translation: CASSVASSQTQYF.

This clonotype was detected many times. DNA for the CDR3: TGTGCCAGCAGTGGGACAGGGGGCTCCTACGAGCAGTACTTC. Its translation: CASSGTGGSYEQYF. The V call is TRBV6-5, the J call TRBJ2-7; 11 bases agree with TRBD1. The V gene's germline CDR1 is MNHEY and CDR2 SVGAGI. This CDR3 is 14 amino acids long. V dropped 5 bases and J dropped 0; count of bases not matched to a gene: 0.

This clonotype was detected a few times. The chain is built from TRBV7-9 and TRBJ2-4; TRBD1 might be the D (6 bases). Trimming cost V 5 bases and J 0 bases, with 17 bases left between them. From germline, CDR1 is SEHNR and CDR2 FQNEAQ (reference sequence). There are 17 residues in the CDR3. The chain's CDR3 is CASSPPGHPVAKNIQYF. CDR3 in DNA: TGTGCCAGCAGCCCTCCGGGACACCCGGTAGCCAAAAACATTCAGTACTTC.

The rearrangement uses TRBV21-1 and TRBJ2-7; TRBD2 is taken as the D call from the table, unchecked against the DNA. TRBV21-1 is noted as a pseudogene. The CDR3 extends over 14 amino acids. CDR3 bases: TGTGCCAGCAGCACAGGAAGGACTTTCTACGAGCAGTACTTC. This gives the protein CASSTGRTFYEQYF.

This clonotype was seen more than once but under ten times. This chain connects TRBV5-1 to TRBJ2-1, with 7 bases matching TRBD2. The ends lost 2 bases at V and 5 bases at J; junction bases unmatched: 4. Germline V gives CDR1 SGHRS, CDR2 YFSETQ. This CDR3 has 14 amino acids. This chain's CDR3 is CASSLAGYHNEQFF. Here the CDR3 DNA reads TGCGCCAGCAGCTTAGCGGGGTACCACAATGAGCAGTTCTTC.

A word on this clonotype: An end of the junction does not agree with germline; a read error may underlie this. This chain joins TRBV4-2 and TRBJ1-2; 7 nucleotides match TRBD1. The CDR3 length is 15 residues. Germline CDR1 is LGHNA and CDR2 is YNFKEQ. This CDR3 reads CASSQGTSGGYGYTF. CDR3 nucleotide sequence: TGTGCCAGCAGTCAAGGGACCTCAGGGGGCTATGGCTACACCTTC.

In this sample, this clonotype turned up a few times. The rearrangement joins TRBV20-1 to TRBJ2-4; 10 nucleotides match TRBD1. This CDR3 comprises 14 residues. Trimming cost V 5 bases and J 6 bases; bases outside gene matches: 7. CDR1 and CDR2 (germline): DFQATT, SNEGSKA (reference sequence). CDR3 coding DNA: TGCAGTGCTCAAGAGACAGGGGGCAGAAACATTCAGTACTTC. Protein sequence: CSAQETGGRNIQYF.

V is TRBV9 and J is TRBJ1-2; D gene unclear. Germline loops: CDR1 SGDLS, CDR2 YYNGEE. V lost 0 bases, J lost 4 bases, and 16 bases lay in between. This CDR3 contains 16 residues. Here the CDR3 reads CASSVEGSPFLYGYTF. In DNA, the CDR3 is TGTGCCAGCAGCGTAGAAGGCAGTCCCTTTCTCTATGGCTACACCTTC.

This clonotype was seen a few times. The J gene is TRBJ1-1, the V gene TRBV29-1; D gene unclear. The V end lost 7 bases, the J end lost 7 bases, and 19 bases lay between the germline ends. Germline CDR1 is SQVTM and CDR2 is ANQGSEA. CDR3 length: 13 amino acids. CDR3 protein: CSALWGGGSEAFF. The CDR3 region has the DNA TGCAGCGCCTTGTGGGGTGGTGGTAGTGAAGCTTTCTTT.

The V call is TRBV5-1, the J call TRBJ1-5; D is unclear. Germline CDR1 is SGHRS and CDR2 is YFSETQ. The V gene lost 0 bases and the J gene lost 3 bases, with 13 bases spanning the gap. The CDR3 has 16 amino acids. The CDR3 DNA reads as TGCGCCAGCAGCTTGGTGACAAACAGATACAATCAGCCCCAGCATTTT. Translating gives CASSLVTNRYNQPQHF.

This sequence joins TRBV20-1 and TRBJ2-5; D gene ambiguous. The V end lost 0 bases, the J end lost 5 bases, and 16 bases lay between the germline ends. CDR1 is DFQATT and CDR2 is SNEGSKA in the germline V gene (reference sequence). The CDR3 contains 15 residues. This chain's CDR3 is CSARDVADPWETQYF. CDR3 nucleotide sequence: TGCAGTGCTAGAGATGTGGCTGACCCGTGGGAGACCCAGTACTTC.

This clonotype turned up a few times. The chain carries TRBV5-1 and TRBJ2-1, with 12 bases identical to TRBD2. CDR3 length: 15 residues. Germline V gene sequence: CDR1 SGHRS, CDR2 YFSETQ. The J segment lost 6 bases and the V segment lost 2 bases, leaving 3 bases of the junction unmatched. The CDR3 is CASSFLAGGRNEQFF. Written as DNA, the CDR3 is TGCGCCAGCAGCTTCCTAGCGGGGGGGCGCAATGAGCAGTTCTTC.

CDR3 coding DNA: TGCAGTGCTAAAAAACCGGGACAGGGACTTATGAACACTGAAGCTTTCTTT. Translated, it gives CSAKKPGQGLMNTEAFF. V and J are TRBV20-1 and TRBJ1-1, with TRBD1 identical over 9 bases. CDR3 size: 17 residues. CDR1 is DFQATT and CDR2 is SNEGSKA in the germline V gene (reference sequence). Trimming at V came to 4 bases and at J to 0 bases, leaving 12 bases not matched to a gene.

The chain recombines TRBV7-2 with TRBJ1-4, with D possibly being TRBD1 (6 bases). Germline CDR1 SGHTA, CDR2 FQGNSA. The CDR3 loop spans 13 amino acids. Trimming cost V 4 bases and J 7 bases, with 10 bases left between them. The CDR3 region is CASSWQGSEKLFF. The CDR3 DNA sequence: TGTGCCAGCAGCTGGCAGGGGAGTGAAAAACTGTTTTTT.

The CDR3 here is CATKIAGNTDTQYF. The CDR3 DNA follows: TGTGCCACCAAGATAGCGGGGAACACAGATACGCAGTATTTT. The gene calls are TRBV6-5 and TRBJ2-3; 8 positions match TRBD2. The germline V gene encodes CDR1 MNHEY and CDR2 SVGAGI. V lost 10 bases and J lost 2; bases outside the gene matches: 8. This CDR3 comprises 14 residues.